Included here is one T cell receptor (beta chain) sequence, with context. Assay used: immunoSEQ multiplex PCR; TCRdb lists only in-frame clones, some missing. The table includes 55,000 to 70,000 clones, approximately 90% detected once. The sample is drawn from a study of cytomegalovirus exposure and HLA in healthy donors. Background on the study: In a later analysis, it was reported that the roughly 130 validation repertoires had been produced on the same platform as the 500 to 850 repertoires belonging to the first cohort.

CDR1 is SGDLS, CDR2 YYNGEE, per germline. The CDR3 spans 15 residues. V was clipped by 4 bases and J by 4 bases; unmatched bases: 8. Sequenced sample: PBMCs. The chain couples TRBV9 to TRBJ1-1; 9 bases fit TRBD1. This TCR derives from a woman younger than 35 in good health and CMV-seronegative. The CDR3 nucleotides read TGTGCCAGCAGCACCACAGGGGGCAAAGGCACTGAAGCTTTCTTT. As protein: CASSTTGGKGTEAFF.